This TCR beta chain is drawn from a study of cytomegalovirus exposure and HLA in healthy donors. The PCR was carried out with 60 Vbeta primers and 13 Jbeta primers. Produced via immunoSEQ multiplex PCR; TCRdb's table is partial and in-frame only. The sample holds 35,000 to 45,000 clones, 51% seen once. In regard to this clone: Its antigen is currently unknown.

V was pared by 2 bases and J by 5 bases, with 8 bases of the junction left unmatched. Germline V gene lookup returns CDR1 SGHNT and CDR2 YYREEE (reference sequence). This CDR3 is 15 amino acids long. Study observations and caveats: In vitro, three CMV-associated chains proved specific for CMV antigens.

Sequencing used PBMCs. The receptor was derived from a man aged 60-69 years in good health and CMV-seronegative. This rearrangement joins TRBV5-4 to TRBJ2-5; 8 bases map to TRBD2. For the CDR3, the DNA is TGTGCCAGCAGCTTAGCGGGAGAGGGGCGGGAGACCCAGTACTTC. Residues: CASSLAGEGRETQYF.